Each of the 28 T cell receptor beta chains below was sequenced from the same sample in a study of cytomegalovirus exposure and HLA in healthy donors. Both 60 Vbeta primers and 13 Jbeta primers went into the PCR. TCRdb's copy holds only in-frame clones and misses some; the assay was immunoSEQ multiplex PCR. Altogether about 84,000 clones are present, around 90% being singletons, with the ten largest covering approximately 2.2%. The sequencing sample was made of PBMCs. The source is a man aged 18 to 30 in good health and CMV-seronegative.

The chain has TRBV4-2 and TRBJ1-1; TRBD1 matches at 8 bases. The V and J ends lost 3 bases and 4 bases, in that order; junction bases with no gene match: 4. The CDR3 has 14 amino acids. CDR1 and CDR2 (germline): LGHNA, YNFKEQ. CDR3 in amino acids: CASSQDRVSTEAFF. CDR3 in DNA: TGTGCCAGCAGCCAGGACAGGGTTTCCACTGAAGCTTTCTTT.

This CDR3 is CASSSQPNRVSPLHF. The CDR3 region has the DNA TGTGCCAGCAGTTCTCAACCCAACAGGGTTTCACCCCTCCACTTT. The V and J genes are TRBV28 and TRBJ1-6; D is possibly TRBD1 (6 bases). The germline V gene has CDR1 MDHEN and CDR2 SYDVKM. V lost 4 bases and J 9 bases, leaving 16 bases between the germline ends. The CDR3 spans 15 residues.

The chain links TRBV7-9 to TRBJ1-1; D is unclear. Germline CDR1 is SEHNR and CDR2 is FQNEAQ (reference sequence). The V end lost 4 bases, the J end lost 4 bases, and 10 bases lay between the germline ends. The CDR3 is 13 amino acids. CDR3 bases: TGTGCCAGCAGCTCGGAGATGGGCACTGAAGCTTTCTTT. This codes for CASSSEMGTEAFF.

The CDR3 coding sequence is TGTGCCAGTTTTTATGGGACAGCGAATTCACCCCTCCACTTT. Encoded protein: CASFYGTANSPLHF. This chain uses TRBV2 with TRBJ1-6, with TRBD1 matching 7 bases. Looked up from germline, CDR1 is SNHLY and CDR2 is FYNNEI. With 9 bases clipped from V and 7 bases from J, the junction kept 9 bases outside the gene matches. CDR3 length: 14 amino acids.

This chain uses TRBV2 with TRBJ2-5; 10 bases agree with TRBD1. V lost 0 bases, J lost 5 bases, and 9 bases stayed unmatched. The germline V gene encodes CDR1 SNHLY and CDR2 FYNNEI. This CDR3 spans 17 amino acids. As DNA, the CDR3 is TGTGCCAGCAGTGAAGCGCTTTTGAGACAGGGGGCTGAGACCCAGTACTTC. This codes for CASSEALLRQGAETQYF.

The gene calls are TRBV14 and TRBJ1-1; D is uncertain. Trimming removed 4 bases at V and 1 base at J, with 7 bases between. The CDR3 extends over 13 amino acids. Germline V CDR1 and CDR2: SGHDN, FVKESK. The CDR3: CASSRRRNTEAFF. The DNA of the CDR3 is TGTGCCAGCAGCCGCCGTAGGAACACTGAAGCTTTCTTT.

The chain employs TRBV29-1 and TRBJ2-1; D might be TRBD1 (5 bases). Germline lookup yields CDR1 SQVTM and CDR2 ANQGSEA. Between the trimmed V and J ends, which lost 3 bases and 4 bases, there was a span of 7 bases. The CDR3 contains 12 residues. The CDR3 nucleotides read TGCAGCGTTGAGCCAGGGTACAATGAGCAGTTCTTC. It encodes CSVEPGYNEQFF.

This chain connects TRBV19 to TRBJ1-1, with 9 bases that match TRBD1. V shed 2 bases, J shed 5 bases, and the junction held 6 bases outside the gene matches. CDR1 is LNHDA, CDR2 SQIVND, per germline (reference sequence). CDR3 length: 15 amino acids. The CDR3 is CASSINRGQGTEAFF. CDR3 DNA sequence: TGTGCCAGTAGTATAAACAGGGGGCAAGGGACTGAAGCTTTCTTT.

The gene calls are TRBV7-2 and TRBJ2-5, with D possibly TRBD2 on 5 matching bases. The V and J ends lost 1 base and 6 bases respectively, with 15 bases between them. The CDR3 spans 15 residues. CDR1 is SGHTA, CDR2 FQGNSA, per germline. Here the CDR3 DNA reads TGTGCCAGCAGCTTAGAGGTCCGGGCTAGCCAGACCCAGTACTTC. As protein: CASSLEVRASQTQYF.

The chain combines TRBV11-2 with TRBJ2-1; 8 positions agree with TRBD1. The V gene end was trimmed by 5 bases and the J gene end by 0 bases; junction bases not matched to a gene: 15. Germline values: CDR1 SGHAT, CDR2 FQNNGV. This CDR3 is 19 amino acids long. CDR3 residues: CASSAGQGLFSSSYNEQFF. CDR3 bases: TGTGCCAGCAGCGCCGGACAGGGCCTATTCTCCAGCTCCTACAATGAGCAGTTCTTC.

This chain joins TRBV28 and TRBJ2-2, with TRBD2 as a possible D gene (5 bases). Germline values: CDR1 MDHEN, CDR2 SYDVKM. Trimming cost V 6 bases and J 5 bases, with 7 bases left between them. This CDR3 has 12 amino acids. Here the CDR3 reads CASRRLTGELFF. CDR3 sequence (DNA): TGTGCCAGCAGACGACTAACCGGGGAGCTGTTTTTT.

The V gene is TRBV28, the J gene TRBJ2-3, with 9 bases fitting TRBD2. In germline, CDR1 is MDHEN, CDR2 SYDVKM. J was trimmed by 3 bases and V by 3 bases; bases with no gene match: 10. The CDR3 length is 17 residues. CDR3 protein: CASSLWSSGSSTDTQYF. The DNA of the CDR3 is TGTGCCAGCAGTTTGTGGAGTAGCGGGAGTAGTACAGATACGCAGTATTTT.

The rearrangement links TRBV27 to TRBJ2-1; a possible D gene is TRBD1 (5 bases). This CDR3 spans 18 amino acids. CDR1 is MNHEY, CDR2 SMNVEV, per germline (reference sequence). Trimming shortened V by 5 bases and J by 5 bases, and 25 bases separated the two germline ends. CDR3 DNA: TGTGCCAGCAGTCCCAGATCCCCCGACAGAACCTTAAACAATGAGCAGTTCTTC. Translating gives CASSPRSPDRTLNNEQFF.

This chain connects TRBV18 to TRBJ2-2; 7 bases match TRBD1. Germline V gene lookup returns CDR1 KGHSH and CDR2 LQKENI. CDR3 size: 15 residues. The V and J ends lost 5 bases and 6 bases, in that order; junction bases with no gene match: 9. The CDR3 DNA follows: TGTGCCAGCTCATCCGCCGGGACAGCGGCCGGGGAGCTGTTTTTT. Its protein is CASSSAGTAAGELFF.

The CDR3, as DNA: TGTGCCAGCAGACCGGGGGTTGGAAACACCATATATTTT. This gives the protein CASRPGVGNTIYF. The chain has TRBV7-8 and TRBJ1-3, with D possibly TRBD1 on 5 matching bases. Deletions cut 6 bases from V and 3 bases from J, with 9 bases between. The germline CDR1 and CDR2 sequences are SGHVS and FQNEAQ. The CDR3 runs 13 residues.

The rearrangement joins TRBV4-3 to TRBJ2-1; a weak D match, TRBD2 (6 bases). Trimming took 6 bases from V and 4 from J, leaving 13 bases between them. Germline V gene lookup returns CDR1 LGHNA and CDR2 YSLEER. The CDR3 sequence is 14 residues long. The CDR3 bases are TGCGCCAGCAGAGGGGCAGGGACTTACAATGAGCAGTTCTTC. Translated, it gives CASRGAGTYNEQFF.

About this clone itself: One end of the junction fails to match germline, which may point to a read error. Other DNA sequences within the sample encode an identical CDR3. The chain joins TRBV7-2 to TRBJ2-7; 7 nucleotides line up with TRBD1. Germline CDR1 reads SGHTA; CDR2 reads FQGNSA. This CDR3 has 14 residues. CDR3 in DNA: TGCGCCAGCAGCCCTCGGACAGGTCGAGCCGAGCAGTACTTC. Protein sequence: CASSPRTGRAEQYF.

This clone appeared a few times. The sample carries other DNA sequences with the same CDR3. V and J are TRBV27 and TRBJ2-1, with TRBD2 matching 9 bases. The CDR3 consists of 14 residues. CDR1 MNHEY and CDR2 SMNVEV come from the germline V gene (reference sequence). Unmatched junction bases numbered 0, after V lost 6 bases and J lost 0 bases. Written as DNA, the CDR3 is TGTGCCAGCAGGACTAGCGGCTCCTACAATGAGCAGTTCTTC. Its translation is CASRTSGSYNEQFF.

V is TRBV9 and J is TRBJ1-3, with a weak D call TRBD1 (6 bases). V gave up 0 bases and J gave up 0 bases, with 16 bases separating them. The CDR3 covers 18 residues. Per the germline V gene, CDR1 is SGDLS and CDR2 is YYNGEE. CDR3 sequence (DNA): TGTGCCAGCAGCGTAGTTCCCGACAGGTCCAACTCTGGAAACACCATATATTTT. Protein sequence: CASSVVPDRSNSGNTIYF.

The CDR3 reads CSVKREGLPDTQYF. CDR3 DNA: TGCAGCGTTAAGCGGGAGGGCCTACCAGATACGCAGTATTTT. This chain connects TRBV29-1 to TRBJ2-3; 10 bases align to TRBD2. The CDR3 runs to 14 residues. Germline loops: CDR1 SQVTM, CDR2 ANQGSEA. Germline trimming cut 5 bases from V and 4 bases from J; bases unmatched to any gene: 6.

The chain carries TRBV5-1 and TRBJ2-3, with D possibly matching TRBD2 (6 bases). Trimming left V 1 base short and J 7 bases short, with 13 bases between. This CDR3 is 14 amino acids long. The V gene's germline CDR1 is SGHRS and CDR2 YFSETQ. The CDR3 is CASSLLSGGYTQYF. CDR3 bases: TGCGCCAGCAGCTTGTTATCCGGGGGTTATACGCAGTATTTT.

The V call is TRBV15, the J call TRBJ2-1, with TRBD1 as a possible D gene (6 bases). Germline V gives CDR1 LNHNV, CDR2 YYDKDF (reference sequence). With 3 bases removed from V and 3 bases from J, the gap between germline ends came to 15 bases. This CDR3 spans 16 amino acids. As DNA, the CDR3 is TGTGCCACCAGCAGGGACAGAGAGCGAGGCTACAATGAGCAGTTCTTC. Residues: CATSRDRERGYNEQFF.

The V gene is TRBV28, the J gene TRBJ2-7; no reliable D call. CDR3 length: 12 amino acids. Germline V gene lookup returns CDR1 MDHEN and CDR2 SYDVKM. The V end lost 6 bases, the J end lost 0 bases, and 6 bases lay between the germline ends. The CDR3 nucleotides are TGTGCCAGCAGATCTAGCTCCTACGAGCAGTACTTC. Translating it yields CASRSSSYEQYF. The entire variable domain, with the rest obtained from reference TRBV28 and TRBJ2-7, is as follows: DVKVTQSSRYLVKRTGEKVFLECVQDMDHENMFWYRQDPGLGLRLIYFSYDVKMKEKGDIPEGYSVSREKKERFSLILESASTNQTSMYLCASRSSSYEQYFGPGTRLTVT.

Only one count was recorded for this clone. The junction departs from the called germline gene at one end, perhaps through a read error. CDR3 bases: TGTGCCAGCCGTTTTTCAGGGGGAGTGAACACTGAAGCTTTCTTT. It is translated as CASRFSGGVNTEAFF. This sequence joins TRBV28 and TRBJ1-1; the match to TRBD1 covers 7 bases. CDR3 length: 15 amino acids. Germline CDR1 is MDHEN and CDR2 is SYDVKM. The entire variable domain, with the rest obtained from reference TRBV28 and TRBJ1-1, is as follows: DVKVTQSSRYLVKRTGEKVFLECVQDMDHENMFWYRQDPGLGLRLIYFSYDVKMKEKGDIPEGYSVSREKKERFSLILESASTNQTSMYLCASRFSGGVNTEAFFGQGTRLTVV.

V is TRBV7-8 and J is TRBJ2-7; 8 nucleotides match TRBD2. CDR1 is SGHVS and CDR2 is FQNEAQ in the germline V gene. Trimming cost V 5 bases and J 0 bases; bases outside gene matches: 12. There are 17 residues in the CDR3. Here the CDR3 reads CASSPRGLLADSYEQYF. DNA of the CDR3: TGTGCCAGCAGCCCGAGGGGCCTACTAGCGGACTCCTACGAGCAGTACTTC. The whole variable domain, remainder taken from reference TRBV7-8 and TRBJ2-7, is GAGVSQSPRYKVAKRGQDVALRCDPISGHVSLFWYQQALGQGPEFLTYFQNEAQLDKSGLPSDRFFAERPEGSVSTLKIQRTQQEDSAVYLCASSPRGLLADSYEQYFGPGTRLTVT.

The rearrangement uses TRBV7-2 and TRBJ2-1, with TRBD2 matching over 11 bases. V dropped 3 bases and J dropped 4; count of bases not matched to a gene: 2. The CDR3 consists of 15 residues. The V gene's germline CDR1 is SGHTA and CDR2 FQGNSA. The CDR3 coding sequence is TGTGCCAGCAGCTTGGGACTAGCGGATTACAATGAGCAGTTCTTC. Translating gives CASSLGLADYNEQFF.

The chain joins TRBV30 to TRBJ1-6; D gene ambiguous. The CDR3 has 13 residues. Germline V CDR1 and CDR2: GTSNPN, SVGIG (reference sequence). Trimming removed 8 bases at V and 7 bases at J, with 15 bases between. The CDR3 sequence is CAHNGGLNSPLHF. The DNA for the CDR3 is TGTGCCCACAACGGCGGGTTAAATTCACCCCTCCACTTT.

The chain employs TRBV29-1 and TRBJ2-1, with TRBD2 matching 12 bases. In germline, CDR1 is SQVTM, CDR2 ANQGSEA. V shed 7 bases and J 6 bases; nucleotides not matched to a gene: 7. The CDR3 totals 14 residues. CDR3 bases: TGCAGCGCGACGACTAGCGGGAGAATCAATGAGCAGTTCTTC. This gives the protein CSATTSGRINEQFF.